A selection of T cell receptor beta chains follows, all from one sample in a study of T-cell memory formation after mild COVID-19. MiXCR was run by TCRdb on the 5' RACE reads, yielding one entry per CDR3 protein. This sample has a few hundred thousand distinct CDR3 sequences, with under 25% found just once. The sequencing sample was made of PBMCs or a T cell subset sorted from them (not recorded which). These receptor sequences come from an adult woman who had mild COVID-19 (a few samples of this study predate the infection). Cell type and time point are not known. Each CDR3 is given with its conserved first and last residue. Fields, in order: clone size, V gene, J gene, D gene, CDR3 protein, CDR3 DNA. A D gene is named only where the DNA matches it firmly. Clone size is stated in some rows and not others, as once, few, many or a class when expanded.

clone_size: .; v_call: TRBV7-2; j_call: TRBJ2-7; d_call: .; cdr3_aa: CASSRGGILSYEQYF; cdr3_nt: TGTGCCAGCAGCAGAGGGGGTATCTTAAGCTACGAGCAGTACTTC
clone_size: few; v_call: TRBV10-3; j_call: TRBJ2-3; d_call: .; cdr3_aa: CAISESTRTGDTQYF; cdr3_nt: TGTGCCATCAGTGAGTCCACCCGAACGGGGGATACGCAGTATTTT
clone_size: .; v_call: TRBV24-1; j_call: TRBJ1-2; d_call: TRBD1; cdr3_aa: CATLGQGGGYTF; cdr3_nt: TGTGCCACCTTAGGACAGGGTGGCGGCTACACCTTC
clone_size: .; v_call: TRBV20-1; j_call: TRBJ1-1; d_call: .; cdr3_aa: CSARGVIGGTEAFF; cdr3_nt: TGCAGTGCTAGAGGGGTGATAGGGGGCACTGAAGCTTTCTTT
clone_size: .; v_call: TRBV5-1; j_call: TRBJ2-3; d_call: .; cdr3_aa: CASSPLNGGTDTQYF; cdr3_nt: TGCGCCAGCAGCCCCCTAAATGGGGGCACAGATACGCAGTATTTT
clone_size: many; v_call: TRBV4-3; j_call: TRBJ2-1; d_call: .; cdr3_aa: CASSQEGDLNEQFF; cdr3_nt: TGCGCCAGCAGCCAAGAGGGGGACCTCAATGAGCAGTTCTTC
clone_size: once; v_call: TRBV7-3; j_call: TRBJ2-1; d_call: .; cdr3_aa: CASSPSVGGLGEQFF; cdr3_nt: TGTGCCAGCAGCCCATCGGTAGGGGGGTTAGGCGAGCAGTTCTTC
clone_size: .; v_call: TRBV6-1; j_call: TRBJ2-4; d_call: TRBD1; cdr3_aa: CASGQGAREYF; cdr3_nt: TGTGCCAGTGGGCAGGGGGCGAGGGAGTACTTC
clone_size: many; v_call: TRBV5-1; j_call: TRBJ2-5; d_call: .; cdr3_aa: CASSLGVGETQYF; cdr3_nt: TGCGCCAGCAGCTTGGGGGTCGGGGAGACCCAGTACTTC
clone_size: few; v_call: TRBV14; j_call: TRBJ2-5; d_call: .; cdr3_aa: CASSQGQETQYF; cdr3_nt: TGTGCCAGCAGCCAGGGCCAAGAGACCCAGTACTTC
clone_size: .; v_call: TRBV18; j_call: TRBJ2-3; d_call: .; cdr3_aa: CASSRPTDTQYF; cdr3_nt: TGTGCCAGCTCACGGCCGACAGATACGCAGTATTTT
clone_size: .; v_call: TRBV7-2; j_call: TRBJ1-1; d_call: .; cdr3_aa: CASSYGTPEAFF; cdr3_nt: TGTGCCAGCAGCTACGGGACCCCCGAAGCTTTCTTT
clone_size: .; v_call: TRBV10-2; j_call: TRBJ1-2; d_call: TRBD1; cdr3_aa: CASRSGQEPKVYSYTF; cdr3_nt: TGCGCCAGCAGATCGGGACAGGAACCTAAAGTGTACAGCTACACCTTC
clone_size: .; v_call: TRBV7-3; j_call: TRBJ2-3; d_call: .; cdr3_aa: CASSLRRYDTQYF; cdr3_nt: TGTGCCAGCAGCTTAAGGCGGTACGATACGCAGTATTTT
clone_size: few; v_call: TRBV7-3; j_call: TRBJ2-5; d_call: TRBD2; cdr3_aa: CASSLAGGAGETQYF; cdr3_nt: TGTGCCAGCAGCTTAGCGGGGGGGGCTGGGGAGACCCAGTACTTC
clone_size: few; v_call: TRBV18; j_call: TRBJ1-1; d_call: .; cdr3_aa: CASSEQSEGTEAFF; cdr3_nt: TGTGCCAGCTCAGAACAGAGCGAGGGCACTGAAGCTTTCTTT
clone_size: few; v_call: TRBV4-2; j_call: TRBJ1-5; d_call: .; cdr3_aa: CASSQEVQGGNQPQHF; cdr3_nt: TGTGCCAGCAGCCAAGAGGTACAGGGTGGAAATCAGCCCCAGCATTTT
clone_size: .; v_call: TRBV5-6; j_call: TRBJ2-1; d_call: .; cdr3_aa: CASSLLSGGGRNEQFF; cdr3_nt: TGTGCCAGCAGCTTGCTATCCGGGGGAGGCCGAAATGAGCAGTTCTTC
clone_size: few; v_call: TRBV12-3/TRBV12-4; j_call: TRBJ2-5; d_call: .; cdr3_aa: CASSLGGVTQYF; cdr3_nt: TGTGCCAGCAGTTTGGGCGGGGTGACCCAGTACTTC
clone_size: few; v_call: TRBV7-2; j_call: TRBJ2-5; d_call: TRBD2; cdr3_aa: CASSPRTSLETQYF; cdr3_nt: TGTGCCAGCAGCCCCCGGACTAGCTTAGAGACCCAGTACTTC
clone_size: .; v_call: TRBV12-3/TRBV12-4; j_call: TRBJ2-3; d_call: .; cdr3_aa: CASSVPSTDTQYF; cdr3_nt: TGTGCCAGCAGTGTGCCTAGCACAGATACGCAGTATTTT
clone_size: .; v_call: TRBV7-6; j_call: TRBJ1-2; d_call: TRBD1; cdr3_aa: CASSPVIGQGRYGYTF; cdr3_nt: TGTGCCAGCAGTCCCGTAATTGGACAGGGCCGGTATGGCTACACCTTC
clone_size: .; v_call: TRBV4-2; j_call: TRBJ1-1; d_call: .; cdr3_aa: CASSQGHENTEAFF; cdr3_nt: TGTGCCAGCAGCCAAGGTCATGAGAACACTGAAGCTTTCTTT
clone_size: .; v_call: TRBV9; j_call: TRBJ2-5; d_call: .; cdr3_aa: CASSAPGLGMQETQYF; cdr3_nt: TGTGCCAGCAGCGCTCCGGGACTGGGAATGCAAGAGACCCAGTACTTC
clone_size: few; v_call: TRBV11-3; j_call: TRBJ2-4; d_call: .; cdr3_aa: CASSLDSYLAKNIQYF; cdr3_nt: TGTGCCAGCAGCTTAGACAGTTATCTAGCCAAAAACATTCAGTACTTC